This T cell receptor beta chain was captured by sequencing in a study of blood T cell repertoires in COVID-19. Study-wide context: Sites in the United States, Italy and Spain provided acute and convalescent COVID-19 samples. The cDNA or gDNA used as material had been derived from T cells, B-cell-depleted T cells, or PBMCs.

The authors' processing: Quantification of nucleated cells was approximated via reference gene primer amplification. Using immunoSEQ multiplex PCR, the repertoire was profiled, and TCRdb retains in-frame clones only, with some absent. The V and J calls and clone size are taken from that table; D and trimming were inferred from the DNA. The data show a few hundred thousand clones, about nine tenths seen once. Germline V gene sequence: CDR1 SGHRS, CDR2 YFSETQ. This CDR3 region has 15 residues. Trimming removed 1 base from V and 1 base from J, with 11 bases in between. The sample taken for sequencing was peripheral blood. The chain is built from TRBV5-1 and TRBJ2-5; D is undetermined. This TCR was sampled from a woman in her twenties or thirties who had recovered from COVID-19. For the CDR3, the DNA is TGCGCCAGCAGCTTGTTGGGCACCACCCAAGAGACCCAGTACTTC. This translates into CASSLLGTTQETQYF.